This T cell receptor (beta chain) emerged from a study of blood T cell repertoires in COVID-19. Overall study: The analysed material was cDNA or gDNA that came from T cells, B-cell-depleted T cells, or PBMCs.

The table lists this clone with a count of one. The CDR3 runs 13 residues. Germline lookup yields CDR1 GTSNPN and CDR2 SVGIG (reference sequence). Trimming removed 3 bases from V and 12 bases from J; junction bases left unmatched: 6. Authors' processing steps: Amplification of reference gene primers provided the estimated nucleated cell counts. The data were produced by immunoSEQ multiplex PCR, yet TCRdb's version contains in-frame clones alone and is incomplete. That table gives V, J and clone size, and the DNA gave D and trimming. The profile shows about 670,000 clones, 70% to 90% of them singletons.

The chain recombines TRBV30 with TRBJ1-6; 9 bases line up with TRBD1. The source is a woman younger than 35 with acute or convalescent COVID-19. Specimen: peripheral blood. CDR3 DNA: TGTGCCTGGAGGGGACAGGGCGTGGAACCCCTCCACTTT. Translating it yields CAWRGQGVEPLHF.